The T cell receptor (beta chain) under discussion was sequenced for a study of cytomegalovirus exposure and HLA in healthy donors. The CDR3 loop spans 15 amino acids. The V gene end was trimmed by 5 bases and the J gene end by 4 bases; junction bases not matched to a gene: 4. In germline, CDR1 is SGHTA, CDR2 FQGNSA. PCR was performed using 60 Vbeta and 13 Jbeta primers. Sequenced by immunoSEQ multiplex PCR; TCRdb stores in-frame clones only, minus some. Among around 120,000 clones listed, roughly 80% were seen once. The chain employs TRBV7-2 and TRBJ2-3; 12 bases line up with TRBD2. This clonotype was obtained from a boy aged 5-17 years in good health and CMV-seronegative. The specimen was PBMCs. The CDR3 reads CASSPRLAGADTQYF. CDR3 DNA sequence: TGTGCCAGCAGCCCTAGACTAGCGGGAGCAGATACGCAGTATTTT.